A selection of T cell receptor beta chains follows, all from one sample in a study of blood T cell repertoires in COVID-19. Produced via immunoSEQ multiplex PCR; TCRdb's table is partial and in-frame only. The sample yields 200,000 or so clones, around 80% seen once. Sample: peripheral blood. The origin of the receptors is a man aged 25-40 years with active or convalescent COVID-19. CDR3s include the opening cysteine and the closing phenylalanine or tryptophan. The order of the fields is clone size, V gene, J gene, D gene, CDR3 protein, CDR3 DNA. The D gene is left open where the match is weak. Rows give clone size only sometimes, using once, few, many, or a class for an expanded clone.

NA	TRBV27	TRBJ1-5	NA	CASGSGGNQPQHF	TGTGCCAGCGGGTCCGGGGGCAATCAGCCCCAGCATTTT
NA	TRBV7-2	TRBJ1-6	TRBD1	CASSLDPGQGVSYNSPLHF	TGTGCCAGCAGCTTAGATCCGGGACAGGGGGTCTCCTATAATTCACCCCTCCACTTT
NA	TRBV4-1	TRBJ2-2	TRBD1	CASSQDPGQGGGELFF	TGCGCCAGCAGCCAAGATCCAGGACAGGGAGGCGGGGAGCTGTTTTTT
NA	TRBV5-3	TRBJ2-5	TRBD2	CARSAGTSGSELIRETQYF	TGTGCCAGAAGCGCTGGGACTAGCGGGTCCGAGCTCATTCGGGAGACCCAGTACTTC
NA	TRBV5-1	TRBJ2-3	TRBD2	CASSPEGWTSDTDTQYF	TGCGCCAGCAGCCCGGAGGGCTGGACTAGCGACACAGATACGCAGTATTTT
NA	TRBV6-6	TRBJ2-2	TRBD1	CASRGQSNTGELFF	TGTGCCAGCAGGGGACAGTCGAACACCGGGGAGCTGTTTTTT
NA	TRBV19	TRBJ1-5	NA	CASSILGGGNQPQHF	TGTGCCAGTAGTATATTAGGGGGGGGCAATCAGCCCCAGCATTTT
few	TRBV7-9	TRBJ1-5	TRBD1	CASSVTGAGNQPQHF	TGTGCCAGCAGCGTGACAGGGGCTGGCAATCAGCCCCAGCATTTT
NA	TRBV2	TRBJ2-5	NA	CASSPGFKRETQYF	TGTGCCAGCAGTCCGGGATTTAAACGGGAGACCCAGTACTTC
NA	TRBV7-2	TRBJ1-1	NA	CASSLYRDTEAFF	TGTGCCAGCAGCTTATACAGGGACACTGAAGCTTTCTTT
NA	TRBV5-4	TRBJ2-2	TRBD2	CASRLAGGSIGELFF	TGTGCCAGCCGCCTAGCGGGAGGGAGTATCGGGGAGCTGTTTTTT
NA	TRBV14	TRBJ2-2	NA	CASSQDLNTGELFF	TGTGCCAGCAGCCAAGACCTGAACACCGGGGAGCTGTTTTTT
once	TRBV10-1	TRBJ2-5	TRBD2	CASLAGYQETQYF	TGCGCCAGCTTAGCGGGGTACCAAGAGACCCAGTACTTC
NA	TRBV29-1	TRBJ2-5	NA	CSVDRGGGETQYF	TGCAGCGTTGACCGGGGTGGAGGGGAGACCCAGTACTTC
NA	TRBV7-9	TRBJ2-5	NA	CASSPAGREETQYF	TGTGCCAGCAGCCCCGCCGGCAGGGAAGAGACCCAGTACTTC
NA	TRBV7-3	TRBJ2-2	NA	CASSLFDRGASNTGELFF	TGTGCCAGCAGCTTATTCGATCGGGGGGCGTCGAACACCGGGGAGCTGTTTTTT
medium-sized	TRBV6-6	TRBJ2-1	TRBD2	CASNRLAGASSYNEQFF	TGTGCCAGCAATCGACTAGCGGGGGCGAGCTCCTACAATGAGCAGTTCTTC
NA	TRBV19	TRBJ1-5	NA	CASSIGEGGGNQPQHF	TGTGCCAGTAGTATAGGAGAGGGCGGAGGCAATCAGCCCCAGCATTTT
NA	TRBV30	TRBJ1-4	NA	CAWSDLGGVGEKLFF	TGTGCCTGGAGTGACCTTGGGGGGGTAGGAGAAAAACTGTTTTTT
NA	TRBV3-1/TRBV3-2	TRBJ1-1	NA	CASSLLNTEAFF	TGTGCCAGCTCCCTATTGAACACTGAAGCTTTCTTT
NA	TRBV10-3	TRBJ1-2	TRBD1	CATRLNSGTANYGYTF	TGTGCCACCAGGCTCAACTCCGGGACAGCTAACTATGGCTACACCTTC
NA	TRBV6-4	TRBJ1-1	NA	CASSDSIEHSTEAFF	TGTGCCAGCAGTGACTCGATAGAGCACTCCACTGAAGCTTTCTTT
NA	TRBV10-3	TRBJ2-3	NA	CATEGRGTDTQYF	TGTGCCACCGAAGGGCGGGGCACAGATACGCAGTATTTT
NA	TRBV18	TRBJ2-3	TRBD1	CASSPLAGQGADTQYF	TGTGCCAGCTCACCCCTTGCGGGACAGGGGGCAGATACGCAGTATTTT
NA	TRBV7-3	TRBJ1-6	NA	CASSLTQYNSPLHF	TGTGCCAGCAGCTTAACCCAGTATAATTCACCCCTCCACTTT
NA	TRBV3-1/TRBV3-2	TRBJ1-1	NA	CASSQPTGVGEAFF	TGTGCCAGCAGCCAGCCGACAGGAGTCGGTGAAGCTTTCTTT
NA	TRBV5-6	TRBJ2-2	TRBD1	CASSQGQGLGGELFF	TGTGCCAGCAGCCAAGGACAGGGTTTAGGCGGGGAGCTGTTTTTT
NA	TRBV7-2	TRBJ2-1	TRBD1	CASSRRGQGSNEQFF	TGTGCCAGCAGCCGGAGAGGACAGGGGAGCAATGAGCAGTTCTTC
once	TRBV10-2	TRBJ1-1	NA	CASREQANTEAFF	TGCGCCAGCAGGGAACAGGCGAACACTGAAGCTTTCTTT
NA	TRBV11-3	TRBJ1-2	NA	CASSPQGLPLYGYTF	TGTGCCAGCAGCCCTCAGGGTCTACCGTTGTATGGCTACACCTTC
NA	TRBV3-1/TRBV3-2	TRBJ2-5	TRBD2	CASSQEAPGLAGGLQETQYF	TGTGCCAGCAGCCAAGAGGCGCCGGGACTAGCGGGGGGGCTGCAAGAGACCCAGTACTTC
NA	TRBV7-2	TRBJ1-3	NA	CASSLVGGAGNTIYF	TGTGCCAGCAGCTTAGTTGGGGGGGCCGGAAACACCATATATTTT
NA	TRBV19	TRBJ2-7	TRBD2	CASSISGRYDEQYF	TGTGCCAGTAGTATAAGCGGGAGGTACGACGAGCAGTACTTC
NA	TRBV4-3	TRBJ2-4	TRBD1	CASSQDFRTGPNIQYF	TGCGCCAGCAGCCAAGATTTTCGGACAGGCCCAAACATTCAGTACTTC
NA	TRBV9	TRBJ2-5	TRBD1	CASSPTGQGAQETQYF	TGTGCCAGCAGCCCTACCGGACAGGGGGCGCAAGAGACCCAGTACTTC
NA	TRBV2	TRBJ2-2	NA	CASSSTGTRDTGELFF	TGTGCCAGCAGTTCTACAGGGACCCGAGACACCGGGGAGCTGTTTTTT
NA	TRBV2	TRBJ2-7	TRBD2	CASSGGLSYEQYF	TGTGCCAGCAGCGGGGGACTATCCTACGAGCAGTACTTC
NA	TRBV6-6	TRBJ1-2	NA	CASSYSISGNAYGYTF	TGTGCCAGCAGTTACTCGATTAGCGGGAATGCCTATGGCTACACCTTC
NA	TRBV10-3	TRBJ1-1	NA	CAISGNQGPNTEAFF	TGTGCCATCAGTGGCAACCAGGGGCCGAACACTGAAGCTTTCTTT
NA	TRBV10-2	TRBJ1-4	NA	CASSLSLRANEKLFF	TGCGCCAGCAGCCTTTCACTGCGGGCTAATGAAAAACTGTTTTTT
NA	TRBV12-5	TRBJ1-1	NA	CASGFGGGVLTEAFF	TGTGCTAGTGGTTTTGGCGGGGGAGTGTTGACTGAAGCTTTCTTT
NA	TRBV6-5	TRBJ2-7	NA	CASTALVDSYEQYF	TGTGCCAGCACCGCACTAGTCGACTCCTACGAGCAGTACTTC
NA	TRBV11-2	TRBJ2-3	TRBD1	CASSLWDRGLEGTDTQYF	TGTGCCAGCAGCTTATGGGACAGGGGGCTTGAAGGGACAGATACGCAGTATTTT
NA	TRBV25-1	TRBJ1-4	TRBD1	CASSEYLGGADEKLFF	TGTGCCAGCAGTGAATATCTAGGGGGCGCAGATGAAAAACTGTTTTTT
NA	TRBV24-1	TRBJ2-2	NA	CATSDLDGNLVSGELFF	TGTGCCACCAGTGATTTAGACGGGAACCTGGTGTCCGGGGAGCTGTTTTTT
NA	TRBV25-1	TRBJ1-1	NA	CASSPSRGDTEAFF	TGTGCCAGCAGTCCCTCACGGGGGGACACTGAAGCTTTCTTT
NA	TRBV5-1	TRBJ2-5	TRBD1	CASSSYGPGGETQYF	TGCGCCAGCAGCTCTTACGGGCCAGGGGGAGAGACCCAGTACTTC
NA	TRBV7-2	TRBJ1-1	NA	CASSLAPGVTEAFF	TGTGCCAGCAGCTTAGCGCCGGGGGTTACTGAAGCTTTCTTT
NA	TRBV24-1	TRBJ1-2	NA	CATSEQESYGYTF	TGTGCCACCAGTGAACAGGAAAGCTATGGCTACACCTTC